This entry lists 9 T cell receptor beta chains sequenced from one sample in a study of blood T cell repertoires in COVID-19. Using immunoSEQ multiplex PCR, the repertoire was profiled, and TCRdb retains in-frame clones only, with some absent. The repertoire holds fewer than 200,000 clones, with approximately 79% as singletons. The sequencing input was PBMCs or T cells enriched from blood (not recorded which). All receptors derive from a man aged 45-65 years who had recovered from COVID-19.

This clone has a count of ten or more. The V call is TRBV3-1 (or the pseudogene TRBV3-2), the J call TRBJ2-6, with D unclear. The CDR3 spans 17 residues. CDR1 is LGHDT and CDR2 is YNNKEL in the germline V gene (reference sequence). V was cut by 0 bases and J by 2 bases, with 11 bases left in between. CDR3 bases: TGTGCCAGCAGCCAAGATGAGAGGTTAGCTGGGGCCAACGTCCTGACTTTC. Protein sequence: CASSQDERLAGANVLTF.

The rearrangement joins TRBV3-1 (or the pseudogene TRBV3-2) to TRBJ1-3, with no clear D. This CDR3 is 16 amino acids long. From germline, CDR1 is LGHDT and CDR2 YNNKEL (reference sequence). V lost 5 bases to trimming and J lost 3 bases, with 17 bases between them. CDR3 DNA: TGTGCCAGCAGCAGCGGGGTTTCACTGTTTGGAAACACCATATATTTT. Translation gives CASSSGVSLFGNTIYF.

V gene TRBV2 combines with J gene TRBJ1-3; 9 nucleotides match TRBD1. The CDR3 sequence is 15 residues long. Germline V gives CDR1 SNHLY, CDR2 FYNNEI. J was trimmed by 4 bases and V by 6 bases; bases with no gene match: 7. The CDR3 DNA is TGTGCCAGCAGCCGGGACAGGGTGTACGGAAACACCATATATTTT. Translated, it gives CASSRDRVYGNTIYF.

This clone was seen a single time. In nucleotides, the CDR3 is TGTGCCAGCAGCTCCGCGGCGGGGGGGGGAGATACGCAGTATTTT. This codes for CASSSAAGGGDTQYF. The chain joins TRBV7-9 to TRBJ2-3; 9 bases line up with TRBD2. The CDR3 is 15 amino acids. V was clipped by 4 bases and J by 5 bases; unmatched bases: 7. Germline V gene lookup returns CDR1 SEHNR and CDR2 FQNEAQ (reference sequence).

In this sample, this clone turned up a few times. V usage is TRBV2 and J usage is TRBJ2-7, with 8 bases aligning to TRBD2. V trimming: 6 bases; J trimming: 2 bases; junction bases outside the gene matches: 6. This CDR3 spans 14 amino acids. Germline V CDR1 and CDR2: SNHLY, FYNNEI. This chain's CDR3 is CASRGLGETYEQYF. The CDR3 bases are TGTGCCAGCAGGGGACTAGGGGAAACCTACGAGCAGTACTTC.

The chain carries TRBV7-2 and TRBJ1-5; weak D call: TRBD1 (6 bases). CDR1 and CDR2 from the germline V gene are SGHTA and FQGNSA. The CDR3 is 15 residues long. V shed 2 bases and J shed 0 bases, with 8 bases lying between them. CDR3 amino acids: CASSLQGTSNQPQHF. The CDR3 nucleotides read TGTGCCAGCAGCTTACAGGGGACTAGCAATCAGCCCCAGCATTTT. Drawing the rest from reference TRBV7-2 and TRBJ1-5, the complete variable domain is GAGVSQSPSNKVTEKGKDVELRCDPISGHTALYWYRQSLGQGLEFLIYFQGNSAPDKSGLPSDRFSAERTGGSVSTLTIQRTQQEDSAVYLCASSLQGTSNQPQHFGDGTRLSIL.

This clone was seen more than once but under ten times. The V call is TRBV7-2, the J call TRBJ1-5; D ambiguous. Germline V gives CDR1 SGHTA, CDR2 FQGNSA. This CDR3 contains 15 residues. Trimming shortened V by 3 bases and J by 2 bases, and 11 bases separated the two germline ends. The CDR3 here is CASSFEGGGNQPQHF. CDR3 DNA: TGTGCCAGCAGCTTTGAGGGTGGAGGCAATCAGCCCCAGCATTTT.

The chain joins TRBV2 to TRBJ1-5; 8 bases are a match to TRBD1. There are 15 residues in the CDR3. The junction had 7 bases not matched to a gene; V was cut back by 6 bases and J by 3 bases. Germline loops: CDR1 SNHLY, CDR2 FYNNEI. Here the CDR3 DNA reads TGTGCCAGCAGAAGACAGGGGCATAACAATCAGCCCCAGCATTTT. Its protein product is CASRRQGHNNQPQHF.

This rearrangement joins TRBV7-8 to TRBJ2-1; 11 positions match TRBD2. The CDR3 loop spans 15 amino acids. CDR1 is SGHVS and CDR2 is FQNEAQ in the germline V gene. V lost 5 bases and J lost 6; bases outside the gene matches: 6. The CDR3 reads CASSVTSGGGNEQFF. CDR3 DNA: TGTGCCAGCAGCGTAACTAGCGGGGGTGGCAATGAGCAGTTCTTC. Full variable domain (rest looked up from reference TRBV7-8 and TRBJ2-1): GAGVSQSPRYKVAKRGQDVALRCDPISGHVSLFWYQQALGQGPEFLTYFQNEAQLDKSGLPSDRFFAERPEGSVSTLKIQRTQQEDSAVYLCASSVTSGGGNEQFFGPGTRLTVL.